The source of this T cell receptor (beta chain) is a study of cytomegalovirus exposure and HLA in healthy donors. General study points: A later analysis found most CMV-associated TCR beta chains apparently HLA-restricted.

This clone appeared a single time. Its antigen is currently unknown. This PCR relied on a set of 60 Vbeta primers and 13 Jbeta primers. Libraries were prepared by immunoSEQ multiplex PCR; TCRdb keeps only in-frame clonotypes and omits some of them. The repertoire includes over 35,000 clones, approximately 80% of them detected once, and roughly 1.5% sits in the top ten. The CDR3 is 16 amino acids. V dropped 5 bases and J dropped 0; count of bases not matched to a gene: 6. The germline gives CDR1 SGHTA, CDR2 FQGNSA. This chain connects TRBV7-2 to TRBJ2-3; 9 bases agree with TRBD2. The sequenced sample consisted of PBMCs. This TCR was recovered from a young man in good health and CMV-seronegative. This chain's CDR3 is CASSQGLAGSTDTQYF. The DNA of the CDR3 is TGTGCCAGCAGCCAGGGCCTAGCGGGAAGCACAGATACGCAGTATTTT.